Given below is one T cell receptor beta chain in context. Its antigen is not identified. The data derive from a study of shared clonotypes between healthy human individuals. General observations from the study: Incompleteness in sorted-subset sequencing, despite large depth, was shown by rarefaction. Compared with clonotypes that all four donors shared, non-shared clonotypes had lower generation probabilities.

V was shortened by 3 bases and J by 4 bases, with 8 bases between the two germline ends. In germline, CDR1 is GTSNPN, CDR2 SVGIG (reference sequence). The CDR3 extends over 12 amino acids. Replicate sorted-subset PCRs were loaded with roughly 190 ng DNA, 30,000 to 35,000 T cell genomes. Per the original methods: As immunoSEQ supplied junction-only sequences (without quality scores), filtering differed. TCRdb's table, derived via immunoSEQ multiplex PCR, lists solely in-frame clones and lacks some. V, J and clone size derive from that table, while D and trimming were established from the DNA sequence. The profile shows 550,000 to 850,000 clones, over 65% of them singletons.

Source material: memory CD4+ T cells sorted from blood. Subset: CD45RA-negative fraction. This receptor was obtained from a woman in her twenties or thirties in good health. This chain links TRBV30 with TRBJ2-3; no clear D gene. The CDR3 loop is CAWSPGSDTQYF. DNA of the CDR3: TGTGCCTGGAGCCCAGGTTCAGATACGCAGTATTTT.